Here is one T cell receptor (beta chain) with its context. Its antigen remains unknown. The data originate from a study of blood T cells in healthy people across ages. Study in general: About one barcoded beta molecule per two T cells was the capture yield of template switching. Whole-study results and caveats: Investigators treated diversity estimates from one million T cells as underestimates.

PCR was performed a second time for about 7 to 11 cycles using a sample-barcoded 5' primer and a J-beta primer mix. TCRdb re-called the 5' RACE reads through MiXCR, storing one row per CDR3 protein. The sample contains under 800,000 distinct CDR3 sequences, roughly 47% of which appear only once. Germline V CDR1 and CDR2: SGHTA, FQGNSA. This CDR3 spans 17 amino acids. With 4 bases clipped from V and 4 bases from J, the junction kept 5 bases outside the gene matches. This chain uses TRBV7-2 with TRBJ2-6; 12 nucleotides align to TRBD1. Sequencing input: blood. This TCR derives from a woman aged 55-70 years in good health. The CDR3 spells CASSSGQGAVGANVLTF. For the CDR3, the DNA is TGTGCCAGCAGCTCGGGACAGGGGGCGGTCGGGGCCAACGTCCTGACTTTC.